A single sample is the source of the 26 T cell receptor beta chains below, sequenced in a study of OX40 agonist ivuxolimab in advanced cancers. TCRdb keeps only in-frame clones here, not all; method: immunoSEQ multiplex PCR. The data hold about 22,000 clones, with about 88% observed a single time. The sequenced sample was CD4+ or CD8+ T cells sorted from blood, obtained in a trial of the OX40 agonist ivuxolimab. These receptors were obtained from an adult with an advanced solid tumor such as melanoma, head and neck, liver or kidney cancer.

This clone was seen only a few times. The V call is TRBV25-1, the J call TRBJ2-3; D is undetermined. Germline-derived CDR1 and CDR2 are MGHDK and SYGVNS. CDR3 length: 11 amino acids. The V end lost 8 bases, the J end lost 5 bases, and 8 bases lay between the germline ends. CDR3 coding DNA: TGTGCCAGCGCTGCCGGAGATACGCAGTATTTT. This gives the protein CASAAGDTQYF.

The gene calls are TRBV9 and TRBJ1-6, with D perhaps matching TRBD1 (5 bases). The CDR3 is 15 residues long. V lost 0 bases and J lost 7, with 11 bases in between. CDR1 is SGDLS, CDR2 YYNGEE, per germline. For the CDR3, the DNA is TGTGCCAGCAGCGTAGGCTCGGGGGTGAATTCACCCCTCCACTTT. Amino acid sequence: CASSVGSGVNSPLHF.

This chain joins TRBV5-5 and TRBJ1-1, with 8 bases fitting TRBD1. CDR3 length equals 13 residues. The germline V gene has CDR1 SGHKS and CDR2 YYEKEE (reference sequence). J gave up 7 bases and V 2 bases, and 4 bases lay outside the gene matches. The CDR3 sequence: CASSFAGGGEAFF. DNA for the CDR3: TGTGCCAGCAGCTTTGCAGGGGGCGGTGAAGCTTTCTTT.

The chain links TRBV7-2 to TRBJ2-1, with 9 nucleotides matching TRBD2. This CDR3 spans 15 amino acids. The V and J ends lost 5 bases and 9 bases, in that order; junction bases with no gene match: 11. Germline values: CDR1 SGHTA, CDR2 FQGNSA. The CDR3 nucleotides read TGTGCCAGCAGCCCGGGGACTAGCTTATGGGGTGAGCAGTTCTTC. This gives the protein CASSPGTSLWGEQFF.

The chain recombines TRBV27 with TRBJ2-1; TRBD2 might be the D (6 bases). The CDR3 contains 16 residues. V lost 5 bases to trimming and J lost 4 bases, with 18 bases between them. Germline CDR1 and CDR2: MNHEY and SMNVEV (reference sequence). The CDR3 region is CASSPPGGGPYNEQFF. The CDR3 DNA is TGTGCCAGCAGTCCCCCCGGAGGAGGGCCTTACAATGAGCAGTTCTTC.

The chain joins TRBV7-6 to TRBJ2-1; tentatively, D is TRBD1 (6 bases). This CDR3 spans 16 amino acids. In germline, CDR1 is SGHVS, CDR2 FNYEAQ. The germline V and J ends were trimmed by 2 bases and 6 bases, with 17 bases remaining between them. The CDR3 DNA reads as TGTGCCAGCAGCTTAACGGAACCAGGGGTCTCCAATGAGCAGTTCTTC. This codes for CASSLTEPGVSNEQFF. Complete variable domain (other parts from reference TRBV7-6 and TRBJ2-1): GAGVSQSPRYKVTKRGQDVALRCDPISGHVSLYWYRQALGQGPEFLTYFNYEAQQDKSGLPNDRFSAERPEGSISTLTIQRTEQRDSAMYRCASSLTEPGVSNEQFFGPGTRLTVL.

The J gene is TRBJ2-7, the V gene TRBV11-2; 9 positions agree with TRBD1. CDR1 SGHAT and CDR2 FQNNGV come from the germline V gene. This CDR3 is 15 amino acids long. The V segment lost 6 bases and the J segment 1 base; nucleotides outside the gene matches: 7. The CDR3 region has the DNA TGTGCCAGCAGAACAGGACAGGGGACTTCCTACGAGCAGTACTTC. Translated, it gives CASRTGQGTSYEQYF.

The genes are TRBV9 and TRBJ1-4, with a weak D call TRBD1 (5 bases). The CDR3 has 15 amino acids. V shed 3 bases and J shed 5 bases, with 14 bases lying between them. Germline V lookup: CDR1 SGDLS, CDR2 YYNGEE. In DNA, the CDR3 is TGTGCCAGCAGCGCGGCCGGGACTTTCAATGAAAAACTGTTTTTT. Translating gives CASSAAGTFNEKLFF.

V gene TRBV28 combines with J gene TRBJ2-7; 11 bases align to TRBD1. V lost 5 bases, J lost 6 bases, and 12 bases stayed unmatched. From germline, CDR1 is MDHEN and CDR2 SYDVKM. This CDR3 is built from 16 residues. CDR3 DNA sequence: TGTGCCAGCAGTCTTTGGGGACAGGGGGTTGGGGGCGAGCAGTACTTC. It specifies CASSLWGQGVGGEQYF.

The chain carries TRBV7-8 and TRBJ2-7, with D perhaps matching TRBD2 (5 bases). The CDR3 loop spans 14 amino acids. Trimming took 1 base from V and 7 from J, leaving 14 bases between them. CDR1 is SGHVS and CDR2 is FQNEAQ in the germline V gene. The CDR3 spells CASSLGAGTREQYF. CDR3 bases: TGTGCCAGCAGCTTAGGGGCGGGCACTAGGGAGCAGTACTTC.

This rearrangement joins TRBV5-1 to TRBJ2-3; possible D gene TRBD2, 5 bases. The CDR3 totals 15 residues. Between the trimmed V and J ends, which lost 4 bases and 3 bases, there was a span of 15 bases. CDR1 and CDR2 from the germline V gene are SGHRS and YFSETQ. The CDR3 spells CASSPGLAVTDTQYF. The CDR3 DNA reads as TGCGCCAGCAGCCCTGGGCTAGCTGTAACAGATACGCAGTATTTT.

This chain links TRBV19 with TRBJ2-2; D may correspond to TRBD1 or TRBD2 (6 bases each). The germline gives CDR1 LNHDA, CDR2 SQIVND (reference sequence). The ends were cut back, 5 bases at V and 4 bases at J, with 14 bases in the middle. The CDR3 consists of 15 residues. As DNA, the CDR3 is TGTGCCAGTAGTTCTCCACAGGGAGGCACCGGGGAGCTGTTTTTT. This translates into CASSSPQGGTGELFF.

The rearrangement uses TRBV27 and TRBJ2-7; tentatively, D is TRBD1 (6 bases). Per germline, CDR1 MNHEY and CDR2 SMNVEV (reference sequence). V lost 2 bases and J lost 3, with 8 bases in between. CDR3 length: 13 residues. The CDR3 nucleotides are TGTGCCAGCAGTTTAACAGGGCTCTACGAGCAGTACTTC. This sequence encodes CASSLTGLYEQYF.

This chain connects TRBV4-3 to TRBJ2-7; 9 bases map to TRBD1. Germline V gene data show CDR1 as LGHNA and CDR2 as YSLEER. V was pared by 0 bases and J by 6 bases, with 6 bases of the junction left unmatched. The CDR3 is 15 residues long. CDR3 amino acids: CASSQDGRTGAEQYF. CDR3 bases: TGCGCCAGCAGCCAAGACGGACGGACAGGGGCCGAGCAGTACTTC.

This chain uses TRBV5-4 with TRBJ2-7, with TRBD1 matching over 7 bases. The germline V gene encodes CDR1 SGHNT and CDR2 YYREEE (reference sequence). After removal of 3 bases from V and 3 bases from J, the junction contained 3 bases not matched to a gene. This CDR3 spans 13 amino acids. The CDR3 region is CASSSRDSYEQYF. The CDR3 coding sequence is TGTGCCAGCAGCTCCCGGGACAGCTACGAGCAGTACTTC.

The chain has TRBV7-9 and TRBJ2-3; 8 bases match TRBD2. Trimming at V came to 5 bases and at J to 0 bases, leaving 7 bases not matched to a gene. This CDR3 contains 16 residues. Germline CDR1 reads SEHNR; CDR2 reads FQNEAQ (reference sequence). The DNA for the CDR3 is TGTGCCAGCAGCCCAACTAGCGGAAGAAGCACAGATACGCAGTATTTT. Translated, it gives CASSPTSGRSTDTQYF.

This chain uses TRBV4-1 with TRBJ2-7; 9 bases match TRBD2. Per the germline V gene, CDR1 is MGHRA and CDR2 is YSYEKL. J lost 0 bases, V lost 4 bases, and 7 bases had no gene match. CDR3 size: 16 residues. DNA for the CDR3: TGCGCCAGCAGCCGAGGCGGGGGGGCACCCTCCTACGAGCAGTACTTC. Amino acids: CASSRGGGAPSYEQYF.

The sample holds a few counts of this clone. The gene calls are TRBV28 and TRBJ2-2; D gene uncertain. The CDR3 has 13 amino acids. From germline, CDR1 is MDHEN and CDR2 SYDVKM. V was shortened by 7 bases and J by 6 bases, with 12 bases between the two germline ends. The CDR3 spells CASIPPRSGELFF. CDR3 bases: TGTGCCAGCATCCCCCCGCGGTCCGGGGAGCTGTTTTTT.

The chain employs TRBV5-1 and TRBJ2-5; 8 bases line up with TRBD2. This CDR3 is built from 15 residues. V trimming: 2 bases; J trimming: 2 bases; junction bases outside the gene matches: 5. The germline V gene encodes CDR1 SGHRS and CDR2 YFSETQ. CDR3 nucleotide sequence: TGCGCCAGCAGCTTTAGCGGGGCCATTCAAGAGACCCAGTACTTC. This gives the protein CASSFSGAIQETQYF.

In this sample, this clone turned up a few times. The rearrangement uses TRBV5-5 and TRBJ2-7; D uncertain. The CDR3 is 13 amino acids. CDR1 SGHKS and CDR2 YYEKEE come from the germline V gene (reference sequence). Trimming stripped 2 bases from V and 2 bases from J, with 8 bases between. In DNA form, the CDR3 reads TGTGCCAGCAGCTTACGGCCAGCCTACGAGCAGTACTTC. It yields the protein CASSLRPAYEQYF.

The chain couples TRBV2 to TRBJ1-1; tentatively, D is TRBD1 (5 bases). CDR1 and CDR2 (germline): SNHLY, FYNNEI. This CDR3 is built from 14 residues. V lost 7 bases, J lost 4 bases, and 16 bases lay in between. The CDR3 sequence is CASTRRERGTEAFF. In DNA form, the CDR3 reads TGTGCCAGCACCAGAAGGGAGAGGGGCACTGAAGCTTTCTTT.

The table lists this clone with a few counts. This rearrangement joins TRBV5-4 to TRBJ2-1; 8 bases align to TRBD2. Losses at the gene ends were 2 bases for V and 5 bases for J; bases not matched to a gene: 9. The length of the CDR3 is 16 residues. Germline-derived CDR1 and CDR2 are SGHNT and YYREEE (reference sequence). The CDR3 coding sequence is TGTGCCAGCAGCTTAACCGGGACTAGGGGGAACAATGAGCAGTTCTTC. This encodes CASSLTGTRGNNEQFF.

The chain employs TRBV30 and TRBJ1-5; D is uncertain. The CDR3 is made up of 14 amino acids. Germline CDR1 GTSNPN, CDR2 SVGIG (reference sequence). The germline V and J ends were trimmed by 0 bases and 6 bases, with 12 bases remaining between them. CDR3 DNA: TGTGCCTGGAGTGTACCGGCAGGCTTTCAGCCCCAGCATTTT. Translated, it gives CAWSVPAGFQPQHF.

This chain joins TRBV15 and TRBJ2-1; TRBD2 agrees at 14 bases. V was pared by 5 bases and J by 13 bases, with 10 bases of the junction left unmatched. This CDR3 has 15 amino acids. Germline V lookup: CDR1 LNHNV, CDR2 YYDKDF (reference sequence). The CDR3 region has the DNA TGTGCCACCAGCGGGCCGGGACTAGCGGGAGACCCCCAGTTCTTC. It encodes CATSGPGLAGDPQFF.

A single count supports this clone. The V call is TRBV25-1, the J call TRBJ2-7; D gene uncertain. Trimming removed 3 bases at V and 0 bases at J, with 12 bases between. This CDR3 spans 15 amino acids. Looked up from germline, CDR1 is MGHDK and CDR2 is SYGVNS. The CDR3 region is CASSDLFGSSYEQYF. The CDR3 nucleotides are TGTGCCAGCAGTGACTTATTCGGGTCCTCCTACGAGCAGTACTTC.

This rearrangement joins TRBV5-1 to TRBJ2-7; the match to TRBD2 covers 8 bases. Germline V lookup: CDR1 SGHRS, CDR2 YFSETQ. The CDR3 is 16 amino acids. Trimming took 0 bases from V and 4 from J; bases not matched to a gene: 9. The CDR3 DNA is TGCGCCAGCAGCTTGGGCATGGGCGGGAGGCGGTACGAGCAGTACTTC. Amino acids: CASSLGMGGRRYEQYF.